The source of this T cell receptor (beta chain) is a study of T cell responses to AZD1222 COVID-19 vaccine. The data were produced by immunoSEQ multiplex PCR, yet TCRdb's version contains in-frame clones alone and is incomplete. The sample includes roughly 40,000 clones, approximately 89% of them seen just once. CDR3 length: 13 amino acids. V lost 3 bases, J lost 7 bases, and 7 bases lay in between. CDR1 is SEHNR and CDR2 is FQNEAQ in the germline V gene (reference sequence). The TCR sequence derives from an adult who received the AZD1222 COVID-19 vaccine. This chain uses TRBV7-9 with TRBJ1-6, with D possibly matching TRBD1 (6 bases). The sequenced sample was peripheral blood, obtained 28 days after the second AZD1222 dose. The CDR3 DNA is TGTGCCAGCAGCTTGACAGGAAATTCACCCCTCCACTTT. This gives the protein CASSLTGNSPLHF.